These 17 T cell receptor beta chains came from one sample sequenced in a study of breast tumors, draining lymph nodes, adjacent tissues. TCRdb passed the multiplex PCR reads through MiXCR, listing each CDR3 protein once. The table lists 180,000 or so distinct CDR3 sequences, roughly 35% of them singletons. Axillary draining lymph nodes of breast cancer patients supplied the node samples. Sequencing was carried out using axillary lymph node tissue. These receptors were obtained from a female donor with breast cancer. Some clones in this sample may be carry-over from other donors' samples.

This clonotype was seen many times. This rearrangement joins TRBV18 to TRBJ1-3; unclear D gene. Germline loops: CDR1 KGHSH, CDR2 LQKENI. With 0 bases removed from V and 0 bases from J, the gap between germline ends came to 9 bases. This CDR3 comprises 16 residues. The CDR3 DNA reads TGTGCCAGCTCACCACCCAACAAGAACTCTGGAAACACCATATATTTT. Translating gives CASSPPNKNSGNTIYF.

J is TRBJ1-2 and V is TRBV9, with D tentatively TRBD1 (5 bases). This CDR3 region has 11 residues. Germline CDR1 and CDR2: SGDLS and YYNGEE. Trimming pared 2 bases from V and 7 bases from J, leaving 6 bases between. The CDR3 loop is CASSVGLGYTF. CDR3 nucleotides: TGTGCCAGCAGCGTGGGACTTGGCTACACCTTC.

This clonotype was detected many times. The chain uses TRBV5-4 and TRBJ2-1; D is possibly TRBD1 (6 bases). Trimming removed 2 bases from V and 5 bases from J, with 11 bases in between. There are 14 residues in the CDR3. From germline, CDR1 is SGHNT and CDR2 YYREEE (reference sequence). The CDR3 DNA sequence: TGTGCCAGCAGCTTTCGGACAGCTAACAATGAGCAGTTCTTC. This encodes CASSFRTANNEQFF.

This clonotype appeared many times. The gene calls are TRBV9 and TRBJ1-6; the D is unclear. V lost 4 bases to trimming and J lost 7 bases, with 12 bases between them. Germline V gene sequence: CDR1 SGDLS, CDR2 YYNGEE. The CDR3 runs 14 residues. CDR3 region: CASSPGLLNSPLHF. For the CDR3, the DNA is TGTGCCAGCAGCCCTGGACTGTTGAATTCACCCCTCCACTTT. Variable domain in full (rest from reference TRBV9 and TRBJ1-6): DSGVTQTPKHLITATGQRVTLRCSPRSGDLSVYWYQQSLDQGLQFLIQYYNGEERAKGNILERFSAQQFPDLHSELNLSSLELGDSALYFCASSPGLLNSPLHFGNGTRLTVT.

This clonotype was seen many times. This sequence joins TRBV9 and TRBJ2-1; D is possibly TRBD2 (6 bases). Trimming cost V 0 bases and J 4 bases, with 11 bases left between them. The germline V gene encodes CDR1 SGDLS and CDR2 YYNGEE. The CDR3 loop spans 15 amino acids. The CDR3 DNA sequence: TGTGCCAGCAGCGTAGGTAAGGGACTTTACAATGAGCAGTTCTTC. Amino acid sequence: CASSVGKGLYNEQFF.

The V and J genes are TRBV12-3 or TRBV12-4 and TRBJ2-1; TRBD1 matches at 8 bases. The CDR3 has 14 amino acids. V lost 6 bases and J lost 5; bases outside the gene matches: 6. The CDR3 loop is CASSQGQVDNEQFF. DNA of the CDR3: TGTGCCAGCAGCCAGGGACAGGTTGACAATGAGCAGTTCTTC.

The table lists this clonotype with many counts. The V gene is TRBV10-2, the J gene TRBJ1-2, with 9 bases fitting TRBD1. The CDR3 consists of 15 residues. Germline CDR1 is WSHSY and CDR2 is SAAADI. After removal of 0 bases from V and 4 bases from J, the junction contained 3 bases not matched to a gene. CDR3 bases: TGCGCCAGCAGTGAGTCGGGACAGGGTGGCTATGGCTACACCTTC. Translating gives CASSESGQGGYGYTF.

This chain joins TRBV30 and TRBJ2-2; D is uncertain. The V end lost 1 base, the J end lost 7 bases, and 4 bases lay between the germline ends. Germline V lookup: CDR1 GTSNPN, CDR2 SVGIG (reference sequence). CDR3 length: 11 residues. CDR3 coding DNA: TGTGCCTGGAGTGGAGTCGGGGAGCTGTTTTTT. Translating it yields CAWSGVGELFF.

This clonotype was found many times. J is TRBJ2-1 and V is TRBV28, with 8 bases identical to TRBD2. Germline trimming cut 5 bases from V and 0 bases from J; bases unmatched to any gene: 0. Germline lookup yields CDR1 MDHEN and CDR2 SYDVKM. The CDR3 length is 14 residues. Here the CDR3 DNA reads TGTGCCAGCAGTCGGGGGGGCTCCTACAATGAGCAGTTCTTC. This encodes CASSRGGSYNEQFF.

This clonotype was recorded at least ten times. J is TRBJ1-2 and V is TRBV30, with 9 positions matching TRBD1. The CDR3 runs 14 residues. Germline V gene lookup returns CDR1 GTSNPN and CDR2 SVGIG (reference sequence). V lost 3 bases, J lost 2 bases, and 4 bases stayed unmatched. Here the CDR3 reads CAWSRDRANYGYTF. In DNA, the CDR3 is TGTGCCTGGAGCCGGGACAGGGCCAACTATGGCTACACCTTC.

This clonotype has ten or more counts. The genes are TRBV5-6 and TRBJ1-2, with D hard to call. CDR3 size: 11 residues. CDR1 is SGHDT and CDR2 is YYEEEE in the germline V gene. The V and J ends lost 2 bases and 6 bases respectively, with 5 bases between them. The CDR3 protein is CASSLLHGYTF. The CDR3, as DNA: TGTGCCAGCAGCTTATTGCATGGCTACACCTTC.

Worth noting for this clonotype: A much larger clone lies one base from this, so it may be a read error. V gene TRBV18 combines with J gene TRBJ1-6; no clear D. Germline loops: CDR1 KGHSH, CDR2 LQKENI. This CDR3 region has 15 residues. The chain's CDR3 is CASTPLDGNNSPLHF. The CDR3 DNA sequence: TGTGCCAGCACACCCCTGGACGGAAATAATTCACCCCTCCACTTT.

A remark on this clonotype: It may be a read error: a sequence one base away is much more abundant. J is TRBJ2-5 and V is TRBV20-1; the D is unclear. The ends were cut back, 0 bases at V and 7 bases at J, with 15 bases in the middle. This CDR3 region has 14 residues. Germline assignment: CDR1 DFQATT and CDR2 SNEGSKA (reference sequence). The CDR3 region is CSARELQATATQYF. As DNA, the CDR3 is TGCAGTGCTAGAGAGCTGCAAGCGACTGCGACCCAGTACTTC.

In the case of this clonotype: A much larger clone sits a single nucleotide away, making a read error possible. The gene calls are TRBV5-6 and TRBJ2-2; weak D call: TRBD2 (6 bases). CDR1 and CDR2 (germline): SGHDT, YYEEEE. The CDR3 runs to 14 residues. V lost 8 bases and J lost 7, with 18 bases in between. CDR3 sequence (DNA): TGTGCCAGTCTGTGGCGGGGCGCGGTCGGGGAGCTGTTTTTT. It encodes CASLWRGAVGELFF.

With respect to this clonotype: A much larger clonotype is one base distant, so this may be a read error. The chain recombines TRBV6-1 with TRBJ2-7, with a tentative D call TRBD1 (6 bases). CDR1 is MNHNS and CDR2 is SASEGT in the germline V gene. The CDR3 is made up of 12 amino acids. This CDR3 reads CVSLGGPYEQYF. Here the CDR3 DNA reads TGTGTCAGCCTTGGGGGCCCCTACGAGCAGTACTTC.

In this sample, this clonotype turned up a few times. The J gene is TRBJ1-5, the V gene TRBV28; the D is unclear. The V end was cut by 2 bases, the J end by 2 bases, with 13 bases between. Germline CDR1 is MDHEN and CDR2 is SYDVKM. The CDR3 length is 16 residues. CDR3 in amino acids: CASSLVGMSRNQPQHF. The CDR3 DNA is TGTGCCAGCAGTTTAGTTGGGATGTCGCGCAATCAGCCCCAGCATTTT.

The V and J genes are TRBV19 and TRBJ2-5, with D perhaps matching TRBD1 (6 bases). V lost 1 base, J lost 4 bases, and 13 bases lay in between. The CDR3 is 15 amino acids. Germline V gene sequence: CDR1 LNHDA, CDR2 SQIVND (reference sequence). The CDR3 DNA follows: TGTGCCAGTAGTATAGGGGGCAGGGGTAGAGAGACCCAGTACTTC. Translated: CASSIGGRGRETQYF.